These T cell receptor beta chains were read from a single sample in a study of spatial heterogeneity in lung cancer. Each CDR3 protein is one row after TCRdb ran MiXCR on the 5' RACE reads. The data hold some 3,000 distinct CDR3 sequences, with 25% to 30% observed a single time. The source material was lung tumor tissue, sampled at surgery. These receptors came from a female donor with early-stage non-small cell lung cancer. CDR3s include the opening cysteine and the closing phenylalanine or tryptophan. D genes are given only for firm matches. Clone size is shown for a subset of rows, as once, few, many or a class of expanded clone.

few,TRBD2,TRBV4-3,TRBJ2-5,TGCGCCAGCAGCCAAGGTAGCGGGGGCCTCCTGGGCGAGACCCAGTACTTC,CASSQGSGGLLGETQYF
few,NA,TRBV9,TRBJ2-1,TGTGCCAGCTCCCCGGCGGACAACTCCTACAATGAGCAGTTCTTC,CASSPADNSYNEQFF
NA,TRBD2,TRBV6-5,TRBJ2-2,TGTGCCAGCAGTAGAGCTAGCGGGAGGAACACCGGGGAGCTGTTTTTT,CASSRASGRNTGELFF
NA,TRBD1,TRBV5-6,TRBJ2-7,TGTGCCAGCAGCGGGTGGACAGGGGGTGATTCGTACGAGCAGTACTTC,CASSGWTGGDSYEQYF
few,NA,TRBV2,TRBJ2-5,TGTGCCAGCAGTGAAGTTTTGAGGGGACAGTACTTC,CASSEVLRGQYF
large,TRBD1,TRBV29-1,TRBJ2-7,TGCAGCGTTGATTCCGGGACAGCCGGGTCCTACGAGCAGTACTTC,CSVDSGTAGSYEQYF
NA,TRBD2,TRBV27,TRBJ2-7,TGTGCCAGCAGTTCAACTAGCGGGAGGGTAAGGTCCTACGAGCAGTACTTC,CASSSTSGRVRSYEQYF
many,NA,TRBV5-1,TRBJ2-5,TGCGCCAGCAGCTTGGCCTCGAGCGGCGGAGAGACCCAGTACTTC,CASSLASSGGETQYF
medium-sized,TRBD1,TRBV12-3/TRBV12-4,TRBJ1-5,TGTGCCAGCAGCGCAGGACAGGCCGATCAGCCCCAGCATTTT,CASSAGQADQPQHF
medium-sized,TRBD1,TRBV9,TRBJ1-6,TGTGCCAGCAGCGGAGTAGGGACAGGGGGGAGTTCACCCCTCCACTTT,CASSGVGTGGSSPLHF
NA,NA,TRBV27,TRBJ2-3,TGTGCCAGCAGATCACATGGGATCACAGATATGCAGTATTTT,CASRSHGITDMQYF
few,NA,TRBV28,TRBJ2-3,TGTGCCAGCACCTCTTTAACGTTGGCGGTCACAGATACGCAGTATTTT,CASTSLTLAVTDTQYF
NA,TRBD1,TRBV10-3,TRBJ2-7,TGTGCCATCACGGGGACAGGGAACCCCTACGAGCAGTACTTC,CAITGTGNPYEQYF
large,NA,TRBV12-3/TRBV12-4,TRBJ1-2,TGTGCCAGCAGGCAGGGGTTAGCAGGCTATGGCTACACCTTC,CASRQGLAGYGYTF
NA,NA,TRBV6-5,TRBJ1-4,TGTGCCAGCACCATAACCGGGGGGCATCGGAATGAAAAACTGTTTTTT,CASTITGGHRNEKLFF
NA,TRBD2,TRBV11-2,TRBJ2-5,TGTGCCAGCAGCGCAGCACTAGCGGCACAAGAGACCCAGTACTTC,CASSAALAAQETQYF
large,NA,TRBV20-1,TRBJ2-3,TGCAGTCCAGCCGATGCAGATACGCAGTATTTT,CSPADADTQYF
NA,NA,TRBV11-2,TRBJ1-1,TGTGCCAGCAGCCACCTCGGGGGAGGGACTGAAGCTTTCTTT,CASSHLGGGTEAFF
large,NA,TRBV6-6,TRBJ2-7,TGTGCCAGCAGTGCCTACTACGAGCAGTACTTC,CASSAYYEQYF
NA,NA,TRBV7-2,TRBJ2-7,TGTGCCAGCAGCTTACGCACCCTAACCTACGAGCAGTACTTC,CASSLRTLTYEQYF
large,NA,TRBV7-9,TRBJ1-1,TGTGCCAGCAGCTTAATTCAGGGCGGCACTGAAGCTTTCTTT,CASSLIQGGTEAFF
large,NA,TRBV18,TRBJ1-2,TGTGCCAGCTCACCAAGAGGGACCTTCCGGACAGATCTCTATGGCTACACCTTC,CASSPRGTFRTDLYGYTF
few,NA,TRBV19,TRBJ2-2,TGTGCCAGTAGTAGGGGGGCTGCGGGAGTTAGAACCGGGGAGCTGTTTTTT,CASSRGAAGVRTGELFF
NA,NA,TRBV5-5,TRBJ2-2,TGTGCCAGCAGCTTTCAGGGTTTAAGGGAGCTGTTTTTT,CASSFQGLRELFF
large,NA,TRBV7-2,TRBJ2-6,TGTGCCAGCAGCTTAGCGTTAAGGACTGGGGCCAACGTCCTGACTTTC,CASSLALRTGANVLTF
medium-sized,NA,TRBV30,TRBJ2-7,TGTGCCTGGAGTGTACTGCTTCAGGAAGGGGTGCAGTACTTC,CAWSVLLQEGVQYF
few,TRBD1,TRBV13,TRBJ2-1,TGTGCCAGCAGCCATAGTGGCAGGGGGATCGAGCAGTTCTTC,CASSHSGRGIEQFF
medium-sized,NA,TRBV28,TRBJ1-5,TGTGCCACCCAAATGAAGGGAAATCAGCCCCAGCATTTT,CATQMKGNQPQHF
NA,NA,TRBV6-5,TRBJ2-5,TGTGCCAGCAGTTCCGACGCCCAAGAGACCCAGTACTTC,CASSSDAQETQYF
NA,TRBD1,TRBV11-2,TRBJ2-1,TGTGCCAGCAGACCCGGGACAGCGAGCTCCTACAATGAGCAGTTCTTC,CASRPGTASSYNEQFF
large,NA,TRBV20-1,TRBJ2-2,TGCAGTGCTAGACTACAGGGAACCGGGGAGCTGTTTTTT,CSARLQGTGELFF
NA,TRBD2,TRBV10-2,TRBJ2-4,TGCGCCAGCAGCGGGGGGGCCAAAAACATTCAGTACTTC,CASSGGAKNIQYF
few,NA,TRBV28,TRBJ2-3,TGTGCCAGCACCAAAAAGGGGGTCTGGGACCAGGCGGTGGCAGATACGCAGTATTTT,CASTKKGVWDQAVADTQYF
medium-sized,TRBD1,TRBV6-1,TRBJ2-6,TGTGCCAGCAGGAGAACAGGGGTCGGGGGGGCCAACGTCCTGACTTTC,CASRRTGVGGANVLTF
medium-sized,TRBD1,TRBV4-2,TRBJ2-5,TGTGCCAGCAGCCCTGTCGAGGGGGCGGGTGAGACCCAGTACTTC,CASSPVEGAGETQYF
many,NA,TRBV7-6,TRBJ1-1,TGTGCCAGCAGCCCCACAGGGAGAACTGAAGCTTTCTTT,CASSPTGRTEAFF
few,NA,TRBV28,TRBJ2-3,TGTGCCAGCAGTTTAAGCCATCAAGATACGCAGTATTTT,CASSLSHQDTQYF
large,NA,TRBV27,TRBJ2-1,TGTGCCAGCAGTTTGGTGGGACCAGCCTACAATGAGCAGTTCTTC,CASSLVGPAYNEQFF
many,NA,TRBV2,TRBJ2-5,TGTGCCAGCAGTGGGGAGGCCCAAGAGACCCAGTACTTC,CASSGEAQETQYF
NA,TRBD1,TRBV24-1,TRBJ2-2,TGTGCCACCAGTGACCCGGGACAGGGCGTGACCGGGGAGCTGTTTTTT,CATSDPGQGVTGELFF
NA,NA,TRBV2,TRBJ2-5,TGTGCCAGCAGTGAAGTTTTGGGGGGACAGTACTTC,CASSEVLGGQYF
NA,NA,TRBV28,TRBJ2-3,TGTGCCAGCAGTTTACCCCTCGGGGATACGCAGTATTTT,CASSLPLGDTQYF
medium-sized,TRBD1,TRBV6-6,TRBJ1-2,TGTGCCAGCAGTGACAGGGGTGGCTATGGCTACACCTTC,CASSDRGGYGYTF
few,TRBD2,TRBV20-1,TRBJ2-3,TGCAGTGCTACCGGGACTAGCGGAACAGATACGCAGTATTTT,CSATGTSGTDTQYF
large,NA,TRBV30,TRBJ1-2,TGTGCCTGGGGCAGCTACACCTTC,CAWGSYTF
medium-sized,NA,TRBV6-2/TRBV6-3,TRBJ2-5,TGTGCCAGCAGTTACTACCACCAGACATACCAAGAGACCCAGTACTTC,CASSYYHQTYQETQYF
NA,NA,TRBV14,TRBJ2-1,TGTGCCAGCAATTCGCTAGGGCAGGGTGGTAATGAGCAGTTCTTC,CASNSLGQGGNEQFF
medium-sized,NA,TRBV27,TRBJ2-7,TGTGCCAGCAGTACAGGAGGGGGGTACGAGCAGTACTTC,CASSTGGGYEQYF
NA,NA,TRBV5-1,TRBJ2-5,TGCGCCAGCGCCCTCCTGCGGGTGTCGGGAGAGACCCAGTACTTC,CASALLRVSGETQYF
few,TRBD2,TRBV9,TRBJ2-1,TGTGCCAGCGGACGACTAGCGGGGAATGAGCAGTTCTTC,CASGRLAGNEQFF
few,TRBD1,TRBV20-1,TRBJ1-1,TGCAGTGCTCCCCGCCCATCCGGGACAGGGGGCTTAGGAGCTTTCTTT,CSAPRPSGTGGLGAFF
NA,NA,TRBV18,TRBJ2-2,TGTGCCAGCTCACCATTTCGGGAGAACACCGGGGAGCTGTTTTTT,CASSPFRENTGELFF